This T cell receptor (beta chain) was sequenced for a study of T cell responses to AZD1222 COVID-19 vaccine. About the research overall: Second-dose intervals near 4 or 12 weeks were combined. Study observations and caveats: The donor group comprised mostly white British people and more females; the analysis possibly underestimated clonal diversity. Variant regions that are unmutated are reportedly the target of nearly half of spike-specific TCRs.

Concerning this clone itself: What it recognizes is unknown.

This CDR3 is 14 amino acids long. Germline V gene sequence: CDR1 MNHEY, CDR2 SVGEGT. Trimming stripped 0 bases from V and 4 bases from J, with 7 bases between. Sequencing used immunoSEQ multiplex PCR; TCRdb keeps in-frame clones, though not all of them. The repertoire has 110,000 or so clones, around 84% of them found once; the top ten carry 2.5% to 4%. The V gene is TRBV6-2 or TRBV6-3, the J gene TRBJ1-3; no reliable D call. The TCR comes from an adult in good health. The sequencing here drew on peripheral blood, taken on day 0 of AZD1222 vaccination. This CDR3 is CASSYSGSGNTIYF. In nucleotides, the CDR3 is TGTGCCAGCAGTTACTCGGGGTCCGGAAACACCATATATTTT.